The 27 T cell receptor beta chains presented below share a single source sample, sequenced in a study of blood T cell repertoires in COVID-19 (TCRdb year 2020). The receptor library was made with the immunoSEQ multiplex PCR assay. The clones in this table, taken by TCRdb from immuneACCESS, are in-frame only. Not every clone is retained; where verified, under half of the shortfall comes from an unresolved V gene, and the cause of the rest is unknown. The table for this sample lists more than 45,000 clones; 60% to 85% of them were counted only once. Around 5% of the sample belongs to the ten largest clones. The sequenced material came from peripheral blood. The receptor source for this set is a human donor in a cohort sampled during active COVID-19.

This sequence joins TRBV5-5 and TRBJ1-4; 7 bases are a match to TRBD1. The CDR3 has 18 residues. Germline V CDR1 and CDR2: SGHKS, YYEKEE (reference sequence). V gave up 4 bases and J gave up 7 bases; unmatched junction bases: 19. This CDR3 reads CASSLNPVAGTETEKLFF. The CDR3 DNA follows: TGTGCCAGCAGCCTTAACCCGGTAGCCGGGACAGAAACTGAAAAACTGTTTTTT.

The gene calls are TRBV7-2 and TRBJ2-7; D might be TRBD1 (6 bases). The CDR3 loop spans 14 amino acids. Germline assignment: CDR1 SGHTA and CDR2 FQGNSA. Trimming took 6 bases from V and 4 from J, leaving 16 bases between them. The DNA of the CDR3 is TGTGCCAGCAGTATGCCAGGGGCGCTTTACGAGCAGTACTTC. Protein: CASSMPGALYEQYF.

This chain joins TRBV6-6 and TRBJ1-5, with 10 bases matching TRBD1. CDR3 length: 16 amino acids. The germline CDR1 and CDR2 sequences are MNHNY and SVGAGI (reference sequence). V trimming: 4 bases; J trimming: 5 bases; junction bases outside the gene matches: 8. The CDR3 here is CASSSLTGGEDQPQHF. The CDR3 DNA sequence: TGTGCCAGCAGTTCTTTGACAGGGGGCGAGGATCAGCCCCAGCATTTT.

The rearrangement links TRBV4-2 to TRBJ2-5; 9 nucleotides agree with TRBD2. The CDR3 runs to 15 residues. Trimming removed 0 bases from V and 1 base from J; junction bases left unmatched: 0. Germline CDR1 is LGHNA and CDR2 is YNFKEQ. CDR3 sequence reads: CASSQERGGQETQYF. DNA of the CDR3: TGTGCCAGCAGCCAAGAGCGGGGGGGCCAAGAGACCCAGTACTTC.

The genes are TRBV11-2 and TRBJ1-2; possibly TRBD1 for D (6 bases). Germline CDR1 is SGHAT and CDR2 is FQNNGV. The V and J ends lost 5 bases and 1 base respectively, with 11 bases between them. The CDR3 extends over 14 amino acids. The CDR3 here is CASSPLGGNYGYTF. CDR3 nucleotides: TGTGCCAGCAGCCCCCTAGGGGGTAACTATGGCTACACCTTC.

This clone was counted a few times. This chain links TRBV5-1 with TRBJ2-7; 9 nucleotides match TRBD1. The CDR3 is 15 amino acids. The germline gives CDR1 SGHRS, CDR2 YFSETQ. V shed 4 bases, J shed 2 bases, and the junction held 7 bases outside the gene matches. The CDR3 region has the DNA TGCGCCAGCAGCCACGGACAGGGGATGACCTACGAGCAGTACTTC. Its protein is CASSHGQGMTYEQYF. The full variable domain, in which reference TRBV5-1 and TRBJ2-7 provide the parts outside the CDR3, is KAGVTQTPRYLIKTRGQQVTLSCSPISGHRSVSWYQQTPGQGLQFLFEYFSETQRNKGNFPGRFSGRQFSNSRSEMNVSTLELGDSALYLCASSHGQGMTYEQYFGPGTRLTVT.

The chain joins TRBV2 to TRBJ2-7; 9 nucleotides agree with TRBD2. From germline, CDR1 is SNHLY and CDR2 FYNNEI. The V and J ends lost 4 bases and 5 bases, in that order; junction bases with no gene match: 9. The CDR3 covers 15 residues. CDR3 sequence (DNA): TGTGCCAGCAGTGTGACTAGCGGCCAGGGCCACGAGCAGTACTTC. As protein: CASSVTSGQGHEQYF. Looking up the rest from reference TRBV2 and TRBJ2-7 gives the full variable domain: EPEVTQTPSHQVTQMGQEVILRCVPISNHLYFYWYRQILGQKVEFLVSFYNNEISEKSEIFDDQFSVERPDGSNFTLKIRSTKLEDSAMYFCASSVTSGQGHEQYFGPGTRLTVT.

The chain joins TRBV15 to TRBJ1-5; 10 positions match TRBD1. The germline V gene encodes CDR1 LNHNV and CDR2 YYDKDF (reference sequence). CDR3 size: 16 residues. Trimming cost V 3 bases and J 3 bases; bases outside gene matches: 5. CDR3 amino acids: CATSSGDRGYNQPQHF. CDR3 nucleotide sequence: TGTGCCACCAGCAGTGGGGACAGGGGCTACAATCAGCCCCAGCATTTT.

The rearrangement uses TRBV19 and TRBJ2-7; 12 bases are shared with TRBD2. V was pared by 5 bases and J by 0 bases, with 8 bases of the junction left unmatched. The CDR3 has 17 residues. Germline assignment: CDR1 LNHDA and CDR2 SQIVND (reference sequence). DNA of the CDR3: TGTGCCAGTAGTGCAGGACTAGCGGGACGACCCTCCTACGAGCAGTACTTC. The encoded protein is CASSAGLAGRPSYEQYF.

V gene TRBV30 combines with J gene TRBJ1-1; no clear D gene. V was trimmed by 0 bases and J by 10 bases, leaving 15 bases between them. Germline V CDR1 and CDR2: GTSNPN, SVGIG (reference sequence). The CDR3 runs to 13 residues. DNA of the CDR3: TGTGCCTGGAGTGTAAGTAGTCGTGGGCGAGCTTTCTTT. Its translation: CAWSVSSRGRAFF.

V and J are TRBV2 and TRBJ1-2; 8 nucleotides agree with TRBD1. With 7 bases clipped from V and 2 bases from J, the junction kept 9 bases outside the gene matches. Germline V gives CDR1 SNHLY, CDR2 FYNNEI. The CDR3 runs 15 residues. DNA for the CDR3: TGTGCCAGCAAGATCCAGGGGGCACGAAACTATGGCTACACCTTC. Its translation is CASKIQGARNYGYTF. Together with reference TRBV2 and TRBJ1-2, the CDR3 gives the full variable domain: EPEVTQTPSHQVTQMGQEVILRCVPISNHLYFYWYRQILGQKVEFLVSFYNNEISEKSEIFDDQFSVERPDGSNFTLKIRSTKLEDSAMYFCASKIQGARNYGYTFGSGTRLTVV.

The chain has TRBV11-2 and TRBJ1-2; D not resolved. The CDR3 spans 15 residues. V was shortened by 5 bases and J by 7 bases, with 20 bases between the two germline ends. Germline values: CDR1 SGHAT, CDR2 FQNNGV. CDR3 DNA: TGTGCCAGCAGCCTATTGAGACTTGATCCGAGTGGCTACACCTTC. Translation gives CASSLLRLDPSGYTF.

The chain employs TRBV5-5 and TRBJ1-1; TRBD1 matches 11 bases. The CDR3 sequence is 15 residues long. Germline values: CDR1 SGHKS, CDR2 YYEKEE (reference sequence). The ends lost 4 bases at V and 5 bases at J; junction bases unmatched: 7. The CDR3 nucleotides are TGTGCCAGCAGCCGGACAGGGGGCTCGGGTACTGAAGCTTTCTTT. Its protein product is CASSRTGGSGTEAFF.

V is TRBV20-1 and J is TRBJ1-1, with D possibly being TRBD1 (5 bases). The CDR3 totals 12 residues. Trimming left V 6 bases short and J 4 bases short, with 12 bases between. Germline V gene sequence: CDR1 DFQATT, CDR2 SNEGSKA (reference sequence). The CDR3 DNA follows: TGCAGTGCCAGTGAAAGGGGCACTGAAGCTTTCTTT. Protein: CSASERGTEAFF.

Notes on this clone: One end of the junction varies from germline; a read error may be responsible. This sample includes further DNA sequences coding for the same CDR3. The chain has TRBV4-1 and TRBJ2-7; TRBD1 might be the D (6 bases). The CDR3 contains 14 residues. Germline CDR1 reads MGHRA; CDR2 reads YSYEKL. For the CDR3, the DNA is TGCGCCAGCAGCTTAAGGGACAACTTCTACGAGCAGTATTTC. Encoded protein: CASSLRDNFYEQYF.

V is TRBV19 and J is TRBJ2-3; D is perhaps TRBD1 (5 bases). The V gene lost 5 bases and the J gene lost 4 bases, with 13 bases spanning the gap. The V gene's germline CDR1 is LNHDA and CDR2 SQIVND (reference sequence). This CDR3 spans 14 amino acids. The DNA of the CDR3 is TGTGCCAGTAGTGTCCAGGGTTTTGCAGATACGCAGTATTTT. Translation gives CASSVQGFADTQYF. The entire variable domain, with the rest obtained from reference TRBV19 and TRBJ2-3, is as follows: DGGITQSPKYLFRKEGQNVTLSCEQNLNHDAMYWYRQDPGQGLRLIYYSQIVNDFQKGDIAEGYSVSREKKESFPLTVTSAQKNPTAFYLCASSVQGFADTQYFGPGTRLTVL.

Comment on this clone: Other DNA sequences within the sample encode an identical CDR3. The chain has TRBV6-5 and TRBJ1-1; 10 positions match TRBD1. The V segment lost 2 bases and the J segment 6 bases; nucleotides outside the gene matches: 3. The CDR3 extends over 14 amino acids. Germline lookup yields CDR1 MNHEY and CDR2 SVGAGI. The CDR3 nucleotides read TGTGCCAGCAGTTACACCGGACAGGGGGCTGAAGCTTTCTTT. It yields the protein CASSYTGQGAEAFF.

This clone was observed a single time. The gene calls are TRBV28 and TRBJ2-7; 10 bases line up with TRBD1. Germline-derived CDR1 and CDR2 are MDHEN and SYDVKM. The CDR3 totals 15 residues. The CDR3 reads CAVLRRDRGTYEQYF. DNA of the CDR3: TGTGCTGTTTTGCGCCGGGACAGGGGTACTTACGAGCAGTACTTC.

The chain links TRBV20-1 to TRBJ2-4; no reliable D call. CDR1 and CDR2 (germline): DFQATT, SNEGSKA (reference sequence). Trimming cost V 3 bases and J 7 bases, with 7 bases left between them. The CDR3 is made up of 11 amino acids. DNA for the CDR3: TGCAGTGCTAGTCCCCGGAACATTCAGTACTTC. As protein: CSASPRNIQYF.

This clone was observed a few times. The CDR3 protein is CASSLGDSYSPLHF. The CDR3, as DNA: TGTGCCAGCAGCTTAGGGGACAGTTATTCACCCCTCCACTTT. The V and J genes are TRBV5-6 and TRBJ1-6, with 7 bases lining up with TRBD1. The CDR3 contains 14 residues. The V gene's germline CDR1 is SGHDT and CDR2 YYEEEE. V was pared by 2 bases and J by 8 bases, with 4 bases of the junction left unmatched. The whole variable domain, filled in from reference TRBV5-6 and TRBJ1-6, reads DAGVTQSPTHLIKTRGQQVTLRCSPKSGHDTVSWYQQALGQGPQFIFQYYEEEERQRGNFPDRFSGHQFPNYSSELNVNALLLGDSALYLCASSLGDSYSPLHFGNGTRLTVT.

The chain couples TRBV24-1 to TRBJ2-6; 8 bases fit TRBD1. The CDR3 is 16 amino acids. Germline CDR1 reads KGHDR; CDR2 reads SFDVKD. The J segment lost 4 bases and the V segment lost 9 bases, leaving 10 bases of the junction unmatched. CDR3 region: CATGGTGGRGANVLTF. CDR3 bases: TGTGCCACCGGGGGGACAGGCGGCCGGGGGGCCAACGTCCTGACTTTC.

This clone was counted a single time. The chain recombines TRBV7-6 with TRBJ2-7; the match to TRBD2 covers 12 bases. The CDR3 extends over 16 amino acids. Trimming cost V 1 base and J 2 bases; bases outside gene matches: 3. Germline V gene sequence: CDR1 SGHVS, CDR2 FNYEAQ. The CDR3: CASSLVASGGAYEQYF. The CDR3 nucleotides are TGTGCCAGCAGCTTAGTGGCTAGCGGGGGGGCCTACGAGCAGTACTTC.

J is TRBJ2-1 and V is TRBV28; no clear D gene. V lost 5 bases and J lost 5, with 7 bases in between. The CDR3 consists of 12 residues. From germline, CDR1 is MDHEN and CDR2 SYDVKM. CDR3 protein: CASSPRNNEQFF. DNA of the CDR3: TGTGCCAGCAGTCCCCGTAACAATGAGCAGTTCTTC.

The J gene is TRBJ2-7, the V gene TRBV30; 12 positions match TRBD1. The V segment lost 3 bases and the J segment 5 bases; nucleotides outside the gene matches: 8. The CDR3 spans 15 residues. The V gene's germline CDR1 is GTSNPN and CDR2 SVGIG (reference sequence). CDR3 in amino acids: CAWSPGQGAADEQYF. The CDR3 DNA sequence: TGTGCCTGGAGCCCGGGACAGGGGGCTGCCGACGAGCAGTACTTC.

V gene TRBV18 combines with J gene TRBJ1-2; 7 bases agree with TRBD1. This CDR3 spans 14 amino acids. After removal of 3 bases from V and 4 bases from J, the junction contained 5 bases not matched to a gene. Germline V gives CDR1 KGHSH, CDR2 LQKENI. The CDR3 nucleotides are TGTGCCAGCTCACCGCAGGGGGGCTCCTATGGCTACACCTTC. Its translation is CASSPQGGSYGYTF.

The rearrangement links TRBV10-1 to TRBJ2-7; no clear D gene. The CDR3 consists of 12 residues. Per germline, CDR1 WNHNN and CDR2 SYGVQD (reference sequence). Trimming stripped 0 bases from V and 4 bases from J, with 4 bases between. CDR3 in amino acids: CASSESYYEQYF. CDR3 in DNA: TGCGCCAGCAGTGAGTCGTATTACGAGCAGTACTTC.

V and J are TRBV27 and TRBJ2-7; 13 bases map to TRBD2. The CDR3 is 17 residues long. Germline V CDR1 and CDR2: MNHEY, SMNVEV (reference sequence). Trimming took 2 bases from V and 1 from J; bases not matched to a gene: 5. In DNA form, the CDR3 reads TGTGCCAGCAGTTTAAGGACTAGCGGGAGTTTATCCTACGAGCAGTACTTC. As protein: CASSLRTSGSLSYEQYF.